The subject of this entry is one T cell receptor (beta chain). The antigen remains undetermined. This specimen comes from a study of blood T cells in healthy people across ages. Study-level background: Roughly one uniquely barcoded beta molecule per two T cells was captured.

Donor samples were obtained from healthy Caucasian individuals from Russia, aged about 6 to 90. A J-beta primer mix and a sample-barcoded 5' primer were used in a second PCR of roughly 6 to 11 cycles. Samples each returned at least 3 million CDR3-containing paired-end reads. TCRdb itself ran the 5' RACE reads through MiXCR, one entry per CDR3 protein. The table has about 780,000 distinct CDR3 sequences, less than 60% seen once; the top ten hold less than 20%. Study-wide results and caveats: Naive T cell percentage showed a strong correlation with TCR beta diversity.

Sequenced: blood. The receptor was isolated from an elderly man in good health.

This CDR3 reads CASSTRTGVNTEAFF. CDR3 in DNA: TGCGCCAGCAGCACAAGGACAGGGGTGAACACTGAAGCTTTCTTT. The chain recombines TRBV5-1 with TRBJ1-1; 9 nucleotides agree with TRBD1. Trimming removed 4 bases from V and 0 bases from J; junction bases left unmatched: 4. Germline CDR1 and CDR2: SGHRS and YFSETQ. CDR3 size: 15 residues.